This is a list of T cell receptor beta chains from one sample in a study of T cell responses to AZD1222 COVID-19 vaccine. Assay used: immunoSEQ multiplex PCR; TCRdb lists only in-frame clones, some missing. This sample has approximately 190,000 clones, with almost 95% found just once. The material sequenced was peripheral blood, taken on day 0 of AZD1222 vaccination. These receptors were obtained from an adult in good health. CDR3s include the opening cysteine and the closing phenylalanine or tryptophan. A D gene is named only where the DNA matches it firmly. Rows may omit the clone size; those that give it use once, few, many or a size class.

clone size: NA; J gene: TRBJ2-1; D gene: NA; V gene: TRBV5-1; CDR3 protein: CASSSASEQFF; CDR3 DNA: TGCGCCAGCAGCTCGGCGAGTGAGCAGTTCTTC
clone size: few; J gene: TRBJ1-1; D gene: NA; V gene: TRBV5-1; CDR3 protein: CASSAGQGREAFF; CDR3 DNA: TGCGCCAGCAGCGCCGGGCAGGGGAGGGAAGCTTTCTTT
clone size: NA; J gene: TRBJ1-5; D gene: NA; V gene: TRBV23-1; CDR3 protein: CASQTELSNQPQHF; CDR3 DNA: TGCGCCAGCCAGACGGAACTGAGCAATCAGCCCCAGCATTTT
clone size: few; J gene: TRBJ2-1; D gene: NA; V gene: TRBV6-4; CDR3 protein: CASSDSIGSYNEQFF; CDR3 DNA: TGTGCCAGCAGTGACTCGATCGGGAGCTACAATGAGCAGTTCTTC
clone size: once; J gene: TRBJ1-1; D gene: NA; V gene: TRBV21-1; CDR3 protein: CASSRPTGITEAFF; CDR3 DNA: TGTGCCAGCAGCAGACCGACAGGGATCACTGAAGCTTTCTTT
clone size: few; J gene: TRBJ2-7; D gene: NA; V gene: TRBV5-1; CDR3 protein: CASSLELGSYEQYF; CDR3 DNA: TGCGCCAGCAGCTTGGAGCTAGGATCCTACGAGCAGTACTTC
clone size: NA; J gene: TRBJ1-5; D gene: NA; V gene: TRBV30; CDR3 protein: CAWGARGGGQPQHF; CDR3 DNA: TGTGCCTGGGGGGCCCGCGGTGGGGGTCAGCCCCAGCATTTT
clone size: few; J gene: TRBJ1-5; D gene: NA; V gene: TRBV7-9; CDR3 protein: CASSRKGPGGQPQHF; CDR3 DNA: TGTGCCAGCAGCCGAAAGGGCCCCGGCGGGCAGCCCCAGCATTTT
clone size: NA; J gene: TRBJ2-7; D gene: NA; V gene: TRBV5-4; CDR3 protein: CASSLATANSEQYF; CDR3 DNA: TGTGCCAGCAGCTTGGCGACAGCGAATAGCGAGCAGTACTTC
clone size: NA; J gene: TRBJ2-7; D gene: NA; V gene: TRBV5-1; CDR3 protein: CASSETSSYEQYF; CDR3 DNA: TGCGCCAGCAGCGAAACCAGCTCCTACGAGCAGTACTTC
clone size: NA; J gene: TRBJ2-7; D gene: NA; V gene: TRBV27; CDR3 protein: CASSPRTGIYEQYF; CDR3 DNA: TGTGCCAGCAGTCCTCGGACCGGAATCTACGAGCAGTACTTC
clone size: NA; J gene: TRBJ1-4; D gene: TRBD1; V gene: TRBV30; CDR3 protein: CAWRTGDEKLFF; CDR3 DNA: TGTGCCTGGAGGACAGGGGACGAAAAACTGTTTTTT
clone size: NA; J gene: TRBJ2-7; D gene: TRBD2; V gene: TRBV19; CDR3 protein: CASSPGPGTSGRAHEQYF; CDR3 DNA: TGTGCCAGTAGCCCTGGACCTGGGACTAGCGGGAGGGCCCACGAGCAGTACTTC
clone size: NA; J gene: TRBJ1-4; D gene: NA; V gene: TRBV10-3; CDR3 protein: CAISESPDGATNEKLFF; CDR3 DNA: TGTGCCATCAGTGAGTCGCCGGACGGGGCAACTAATGAAAAACTGTTTTTT
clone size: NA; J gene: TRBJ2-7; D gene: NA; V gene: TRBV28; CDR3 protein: CASSLYSYEQYF; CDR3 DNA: TGTGCCAGCAGTTTGTACAGTTACGAGCAGTACTTC
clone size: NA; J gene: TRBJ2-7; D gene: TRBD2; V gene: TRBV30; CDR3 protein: CAWSVAGNSYEQYF; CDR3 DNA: TGTGCCTGGAGTGTAGCGGGAAACTCCTACGAGCAGTACTTC
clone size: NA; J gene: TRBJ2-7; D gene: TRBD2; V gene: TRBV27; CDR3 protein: CASSFRGLAGSYEQYF; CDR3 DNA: TGTGCCAGCAGTTTTCGCGGGCTAGCGGGCTCCTACGAGCAGTACTTC